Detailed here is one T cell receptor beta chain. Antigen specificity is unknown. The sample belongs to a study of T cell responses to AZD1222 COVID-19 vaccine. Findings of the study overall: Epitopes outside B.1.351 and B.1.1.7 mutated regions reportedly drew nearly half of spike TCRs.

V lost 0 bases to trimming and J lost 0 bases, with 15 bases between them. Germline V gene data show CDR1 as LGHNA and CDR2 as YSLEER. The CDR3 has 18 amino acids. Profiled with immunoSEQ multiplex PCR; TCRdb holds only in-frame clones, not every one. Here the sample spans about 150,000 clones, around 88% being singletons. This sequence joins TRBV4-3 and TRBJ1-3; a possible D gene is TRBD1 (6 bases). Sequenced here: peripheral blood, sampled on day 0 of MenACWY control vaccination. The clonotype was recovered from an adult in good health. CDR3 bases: TGCGCCAGCAGCCAAGAGTTCCAGGGGACCAGCTCTGGAAACACCATATATTTT. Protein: CASSQEFQGTSSGNTIYF.